This T cell receptor (beta chain) came from a study of CD8+CD57+ T cells in acquired aplastic anemia. Study-wide context: Across the sorted CD4+ and CD8+ cells, DNA amounts averaged approximately 3 ug. Study findings and constraints: Statistical testing detected no significant gap in CD8+ Simpson's diversity between patients and controls. Overlapping CD8+ CDR3 repertoires of patients and controls contained under 35 shared sequences.

As regards this clonotype: Its antigen is unidentified.

From germline, CDR1 is SQVTM and CDR2 ANQGSEA. Trimming stripped 6 bases from V and 0 bases from J, with 9 bases between. This CDR3 contains 13 residues. For CDR3 and TCR beta VDJ profiling, genomic DNA was the template used. In TCRdb, the reads were re-called with MiXCR into one record per CDR3 protein. The data hold 150,000 to 200,000 distinct CDR3 sequences, with about half observed a single time. For sequencing, patients were chosen who had shown expansion of CD8+CD57+ cells by flow cytometry. There was no therapy given to any patient before the blood sampling took place. This chain uses TRBV29-1 with TRBJ2-1; D is perhaps TRBD2 (5 bases). This TCR was recovered from a human donor with aplastic anemia. The sample taken for sequencing was sorted CD4+, CD8+, or CD8+CD57+ T cells (not recorded which) from PBMCs. The CDR3, as DNA: TGCAGCGTAACGAGCGGCTCCTACAATGAGCAGTTCTTC. It translates to CSVTSGSYNEQFF.